These 4 T cell receptor beta chains came from one sample sequenced in a study of T-cell memory formation after mild COVID-19 (dated by TCRdb to about 2021). Libraries were made using 5' RACE. Sequencer: Illumina NovaSeq 6000. TCRdb reanalyzed the raw reads on its own, using fastp at Q25 for trimming and MiXCR for clone calling, and kept in-frame beta chains. Rows matching on CDR3 protein sequence are summarized as one entry with the most common DNA and genes. Present in this sample are about 170,000 distinct CDR3 sequences, 10% to 15% of which were seen just once. Approximately 3.3% of the sample comes from the top ten. The source material was PBMCs or a T cell subset sorted from them (not recorded which). These TCRs come from a man younger than 35 who had mild COVID-19 (a few samples of this study predate the infection). The sample titles of this study are shuffled in the database, so cell type and time point are left out; the donor was told from shared clones.

This rearrangement joins TRBV30 to TRBJ2-3; D possibly corresponds to TRBD2 (5 bases). The germline V gene has CDR1 GTSNPN and CDR2 SVGIG (reference sequence). The CDR3 totals 14 residues. The V end lost 4 bases, the J end lost 0 bases, and 11 bases lay between the germline ends. The CDR3 coding sequence is TGTGCCTGGAATGTCCGGGGAAGCACAGATACGCAGTATTTT. It yields the protein CAWNVRGSTDTQYF.

This clonotype occurred a few times. The chain carries TRBV4-3 and TRBJ2-3, with D uncertain. CDR1 and CDR2 from the germline V gene are LGHNA and YSLEER. The CDR3 is made up of 14 amino acids. V was clipped by 3 bases and J by 2 bases, with 9 bases between them. This CDR3 reads CASSQDLPTDTQYF. The CDR3 region has the DNA TGCGCCAGCAGCCAGGACCTACCCACAGATACGCAGTATTTT.

This clonotype was observed at least ten times. For the CDR3, the DNA is TGTGCCAGCAGCGCGGACTTATCATTGGAGACCCAGTACTTC. It codes for CASSADLSLETQYF. The V call is TRBV7-2, the J call TRBJ2-5, with D possibly matching TRBD2 (5 bases). V lost 5 bases and J 5 bases, leaving 15 bases between the germline ends. In germline, CDR1 is SGHTA, CDR2 FQGNSA. The CDR3 spans 14 residues.

This clonotype was found many times. J is TRBJ1-2 and V is TRBV6-6; no clear D. The CDR3 consists of 16 residues. V was clipped by 6 bases and J by 4 bases, with 21 bases between them. CDR1 and CDR2 (germline): MNHNY, SVGAGI (reference sequence). CDR3 in amino acids: CASRGPSASLLYGYTF. For the CDR3, the DNA is TGTGCCAGCAGGGGCCCTTCCGCTAGCTTGCTCTATGGCTACACCTTC.